The rows below give T cell receptor beta chains drawn from one sample of a study of control samples from healthy donors and cancer patients. The assay was immunoSEQ multiplex PCR, and TCRdb's table has in-frame clones only and misses some. The table shows some 100,000 clones, with roughly 89% occurring only once. The source material was blood. The receptor source for this set is a human donor in good health. The donor label of this sample is uncertain. Each CDR3 is given with its conserved first and last residue. A D gene is named only where the DNA matches it firmly. Clone sizes are given selectively: once, few, many, or a class where the clone is expanded.

D gene,clone size,J gene,V gene,CDR3 DNA,CDR3 protein
-,-,TRBJ2-2,TRBV19,TGTGCCAGTAGTATCCGGTCCTTTACATCCGGGGAGCTGTTTTTT,CASSIRSFTSGELFF
TRBD1,-,TRBJ2-3,TRBV10-1,TGCGCCAGCGCCCAGGGACAGGGAACAGATACGCAGTATTTT,CASAQGQGTDTQYF
-,once,TRBJ2-5,TRBV29-1,TGCAGCGCCGGGACATCCGAAGAGACCCAGTACTTC,CSAGTSEETQYF
-,-,TRBJ2-7,TRBV5-6,TGTGCCAGCAGCCACAACAGGATGGGCTACGAGCAGTACTTC,CASSHNRMGYEQYF
TRBD1,-,TRBJ2-2,TRBV6-7,TGTGCCGGTGGGGGACAGGGAAGAACCGGGGAGCTGTTTTTT,CAGGGQGRTGELFF
TRBD1,-,TRBJ1-6,TRBV5-1,TGCGCCAGCAGCTCCACAGGGGGCACGAATTCACCCCTCCACTTT,CASSSTGGTNSPLHF
-,-,TRBJ2-6,TRBV5-1,TGCGCCAGCAGCTTGAGTTTATCTGGGGCCAACGTCCTGACTTTC,CASSLSLSGANVLTF
TRBD1,few,TRBJ2-7,TRBV6-5,TGTGCCAGCAGTTCAGGGGGCTATTACGAGCAGTACTTC,CASSSGGYYEQYF
TRBD2,-,TRBJ2-3,TRBV28,TGTGCCAGCAGGAGAGCGGGGGCCGGGGGAGATACGCAGTATTTT,CASRRAGAGGDTQYF
TRBD2,-,TRBJ2-1,TRBV24-1,TGTGCCACCAGTGATTTCGCTAGCGGGGGGTTCGACAATGAGCAGTTCTTC,CATSDFASGGFDNEQFF